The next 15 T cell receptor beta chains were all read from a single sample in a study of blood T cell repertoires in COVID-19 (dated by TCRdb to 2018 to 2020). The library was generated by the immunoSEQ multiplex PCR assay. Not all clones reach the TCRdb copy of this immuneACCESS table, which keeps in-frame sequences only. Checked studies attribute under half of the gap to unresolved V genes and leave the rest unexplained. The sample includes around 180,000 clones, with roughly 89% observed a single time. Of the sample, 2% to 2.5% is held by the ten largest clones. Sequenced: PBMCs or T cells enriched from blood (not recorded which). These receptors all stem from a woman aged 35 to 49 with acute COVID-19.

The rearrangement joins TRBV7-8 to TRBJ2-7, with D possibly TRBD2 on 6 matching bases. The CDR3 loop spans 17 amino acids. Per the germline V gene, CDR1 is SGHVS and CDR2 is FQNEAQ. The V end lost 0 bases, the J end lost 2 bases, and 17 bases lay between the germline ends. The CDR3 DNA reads TGTGCCAGCAGCTTAGCGCCATTCCGGGGGTCGACCTACGAGCAGTACTTC. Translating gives CASSLAPFRGSTYEQYF.

CDR3 DNA: TGTGCCAGCAGCCATACAGGGGCAACTGAAGCTTTCTTT. Amino acids: CASSHTGATEAFF. J is TRBJ1-1 and V is TRBV3-1 (or the pseudogene TRBV3-2), with TRBD1 matching 7 bases. The germline gives CDR1 LGHDT, CDR2 YNNKEL (reference sequence). This CDR3 region has 13 residues. J was trimmed by 5 bases and V by 3 bases; bases with no gene match: 3.

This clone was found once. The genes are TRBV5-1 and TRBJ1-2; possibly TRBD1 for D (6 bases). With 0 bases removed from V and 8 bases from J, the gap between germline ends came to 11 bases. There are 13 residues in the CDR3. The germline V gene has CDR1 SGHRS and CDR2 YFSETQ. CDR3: CASSLGQADGYTF. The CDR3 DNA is TGCGCCAGCAGCTTGGGACAGGCGGACGGCTACACCTTC. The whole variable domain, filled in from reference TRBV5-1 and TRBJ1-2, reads KAGVTQTPRYLIKTRGQQVTLSCSPISGHRSVSWYQQTPGQGLQFLFEYFSETQRNKGNFPGRFSGRQFSNSRSEMNVSTLELGDSALYLCASSLGQADGYTFGSGTRLTVV.

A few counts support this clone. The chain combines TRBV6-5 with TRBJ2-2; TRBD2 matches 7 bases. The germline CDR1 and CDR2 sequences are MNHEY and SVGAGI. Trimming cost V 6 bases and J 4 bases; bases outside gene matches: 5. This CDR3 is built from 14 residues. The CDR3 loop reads CASSPGLGTGELFF. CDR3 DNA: TGTGCCAGCAGCCCCGGACTAGGCACCGGGGAGCTGTTTTTT.

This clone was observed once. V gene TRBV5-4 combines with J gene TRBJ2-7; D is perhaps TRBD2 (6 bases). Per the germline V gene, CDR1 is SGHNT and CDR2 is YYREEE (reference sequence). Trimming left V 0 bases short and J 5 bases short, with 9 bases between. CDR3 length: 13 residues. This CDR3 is CASSLVGGHEQYF. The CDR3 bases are TGTGCCAGCAGCTTGGTCGGGGGACACGAGCAGTACTTC.

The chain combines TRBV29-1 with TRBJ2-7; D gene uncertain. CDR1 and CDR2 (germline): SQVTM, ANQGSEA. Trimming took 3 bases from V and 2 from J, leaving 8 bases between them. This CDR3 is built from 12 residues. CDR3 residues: CSVENGAYEQYF. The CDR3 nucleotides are TGCAGCGTTGAGAACGGAGCCTACGAGCAGTACTTC.

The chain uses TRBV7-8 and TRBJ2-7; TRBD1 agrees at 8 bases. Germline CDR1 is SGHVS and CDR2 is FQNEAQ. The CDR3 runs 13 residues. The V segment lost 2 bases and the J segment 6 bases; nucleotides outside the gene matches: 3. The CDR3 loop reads CASSLSRGREQYF. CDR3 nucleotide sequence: TGTGCCAGCAGCTTATCCAGGGGGCGCGAGCAGTACTTC.

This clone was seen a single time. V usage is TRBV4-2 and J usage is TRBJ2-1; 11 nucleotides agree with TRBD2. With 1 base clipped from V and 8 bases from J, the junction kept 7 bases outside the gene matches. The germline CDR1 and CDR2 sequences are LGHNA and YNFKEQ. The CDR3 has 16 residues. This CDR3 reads CASSQVFTSGGDEQFF. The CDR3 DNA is TGTGCCAGCAGCCAAGTGTTTACTAGCGGGGGTGATGAGCAGTTCTTC.

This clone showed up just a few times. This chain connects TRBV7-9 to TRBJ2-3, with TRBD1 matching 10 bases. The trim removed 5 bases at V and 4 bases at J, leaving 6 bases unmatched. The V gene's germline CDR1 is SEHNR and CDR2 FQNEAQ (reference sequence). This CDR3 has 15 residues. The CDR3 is CASSPGQGGPDTQYF. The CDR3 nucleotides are TGTGCCAGCAGCCCCGGACAGGGGGGGCCAGATACGCAGTATTTT.

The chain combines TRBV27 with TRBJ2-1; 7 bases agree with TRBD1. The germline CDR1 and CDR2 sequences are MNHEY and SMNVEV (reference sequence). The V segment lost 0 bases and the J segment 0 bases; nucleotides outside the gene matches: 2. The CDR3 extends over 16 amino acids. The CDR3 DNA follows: TGTGCCAGCAGTTTATCGACAGGGAGCTCCTACAATGAGCAGTTCTTC. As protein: CASSLSTGSSYNEQFF.

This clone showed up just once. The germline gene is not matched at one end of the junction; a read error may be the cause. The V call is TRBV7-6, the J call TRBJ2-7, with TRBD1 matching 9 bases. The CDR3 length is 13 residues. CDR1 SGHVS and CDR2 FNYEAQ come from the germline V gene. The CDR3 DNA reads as TGTGCCAGCAGCCAATACAGGGGGCGGGAAATCGACTTC. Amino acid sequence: CASSQYRGREIDF.

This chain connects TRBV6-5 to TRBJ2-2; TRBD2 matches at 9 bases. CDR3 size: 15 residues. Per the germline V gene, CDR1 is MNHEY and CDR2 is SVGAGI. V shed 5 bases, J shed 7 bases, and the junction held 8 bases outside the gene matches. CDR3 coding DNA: TGTGCCAGCAGTACGAGCGGGGGGCTCAGCGGGGAGCTGTTTTTT. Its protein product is CASSTSGGLSGELFF.

DNA of the CDR3: TGCGCCAGCAGCGTTTACTCCGGGACTAGCGGGGTAGGGGAGCAGTTCTTC. Translation gives CASSVYSGTSGVGEQFF. The chain joins TRBV10-1 to TRBJ2-1; 13 bases match TRBD2. This CDR3 is built from 17 residues. Germline CDR1 is WNHNN and CDR2 is SYGVQD (reference sequence). V lost 6 bases, J lost 10 bases, and 15 bases stayed unmatched.

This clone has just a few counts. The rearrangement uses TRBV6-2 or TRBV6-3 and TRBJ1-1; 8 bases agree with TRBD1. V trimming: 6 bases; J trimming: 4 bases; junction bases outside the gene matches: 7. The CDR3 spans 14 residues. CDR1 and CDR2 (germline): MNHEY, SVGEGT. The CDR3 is CASSSRGRRTEAFF. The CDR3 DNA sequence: TGTGCCAGCAGCTCCAGGGGGCGCCGCACTGAAGCTTTCTTT.

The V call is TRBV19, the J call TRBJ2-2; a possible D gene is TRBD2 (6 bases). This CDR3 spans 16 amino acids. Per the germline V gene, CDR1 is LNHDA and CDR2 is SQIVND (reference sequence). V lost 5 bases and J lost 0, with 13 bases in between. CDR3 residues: CASSFSRRANTGELFF. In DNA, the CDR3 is TGTGCCAGTAGTTTTTCAAGGAGGGCGAACACCGGGGAGCTGTTTTTT.